Listed below are T cell receptor beta chains from one sample, sequenced in a study of T-cell memory formation after mild COVID-19. TCRdb fed the 5' RACE reads into MiXCR, producing one record per CDR3 protein. The data contain about 340,000 distinct CDR3 sequences, under 25% of them seen just once; the ten biggest clones take up 21%. The sequenced material came from PBMCs or a T cell subset sorted from them (not recorded which). The receptors stem from a man younger than 30 who had mild COVID-19 (a few samples of this study predate the infection). Cell type and time point are not known. The CDR3 runs from the conserved cysteine through the conserved F or W. Fields, in order: clone size, D gene, V gene, J gene, CDR3 length, CDR3 DNA, CDR3 protein. A D gene is named only where the DNA matches it firmly. Size values are once, few and many counts, or a class for expanded clones, and some rows have none.

size: few
D: .
V: TRBV19
J: TRBJ2-1
length: 14
DNA: TGTGCCAGTAGTATTACGGACAGCTACAATGAGCAGTTCTTC
CDR3: CASSITDSYNEQFF

size: few
D: TRBD1
V: TRBV6-5
J: TRBJ1-2
length: 13
DNA: TGTGCCAGCAGGGATACAGGGGGCGCCGGCTACACCTTC
CDR3: CASRDTGGAGYTF

size: many
D: TRBD2
V: TRBV6-4
J: TRBJ2-1
length: 16
DNA: TGTGCCAGCAGTGACTCCGCTGGCGGGGGAAACAATGAGCAGTTCTTC
CDR3: CASSDSAGGGNNEQFF

size: few
D: .
V: TRBV6-1
J: TRBJ2-3
length: 14
DNA: TGTGCCATTACTCCTGTTTGGGGCGCAGATACGCAGTATTTT
CDR3: CAITPVWGADTQYF

size: .
D: .
V: TRBV7-9
J: TRBJ2-3
length: 14
DNA: TGTGCCAGCAGCAACCCCTCGGGGACAGATACGCAGTATTTT
CDR3: CASSNPSGTDTQYF

size: few
D: TRBD1
V: TRBV20-1
J: TRBJ1-2
length: 13
DNA: TGCAGTGCTAGCACTGGACAGGGGCATGGCTACACCTTC
CDR3: CSASTGQGHGYTF

size: many
D: .
V: TRBV9
J: TRBJ2-6
length: 17
DNA: TGTGCCAGCAGACGGGGTACCAGGAACTCTGGGGCCAACGTCCTGACTTTC
CDR3: CASRRGTRNSGANVLTF

size: few
D: TRBD1
V: TRBV16
J: TRBJ1-1
length: 14
DNA: TGTGCCAGCAGCCAATCCGGCACAGGGGGCGAAGCTTTCTTT
CDR3: CASSQSGTGGEAFF

size: few
D: .
V: TRBV10-3
J: TRBJ1-4
length: 13
DNA: TGTGCCTCTAAGGGAATTTCTAATGAAAAACTGTTTTTT
CDR3: CASKGISNEKLFF

size: .
D: TRBD2
V: TRBV12-5
J: TRBJ2-3
length: 16
DNA: TGTGCTAGTGGTCCAACCCGACTAGCGGGGGCAGATACGCAGTATTTT
CDR3: CASGPTRLAGADTQYF

size: many
D: TRBD1
V: TRBV20-1
J: TRBJ2-7
length: 15
DNA: TGCAGTGCTAGAATCCCGACAGGGGTAGACTACGAGCAGTACTTC
CDR3: CSARIPTGVDYEQYF

size: few
D: .
V: TRBV7-9
J: TRBJ2-1
length: 14
DNA: TGTGCCAGCAACGGGGGTCACTCCTACAATGAGCAGTTCTTC
CDR3: CASNGGHSYNEQFF

size: few
D: TRBD2
V: TRBV20-1
J: TRBJ2-3
length: 14
DNA: TGCAGTGCGCTCCGGGGGGGAAGCACAGATACGCAGTATTTT
CDR3: CSALRGGSTDTQYF

size: .
D: TRBD1
V: TRBV4-1
J: TRBJ2-1
length: 16
DNA: TGCGCCAGCAGCCAACTGCCGGGACAGGGGGTAAATGAGCAGTTCTTC
CDR3: CASSQLPGQGVNEQFF

size: many
D: TRBD1
V: TRBV10-3
J: TRBJ2-6
length: 17
DNA: TGTGCCATCAAAGAAAGGACAGGAAACTCTGGGGCCAACGTCCTGACTTTC
CDR3: CAIKERTGNSGANVLTF

size: .
D: .
V: TRBV6-6
J: TRBJ1-2
length: 17
DNA: TGTGCCAGCAGTTACTCGAATCTGGGGGGCGCTAACTATGGCTACACCTTC
CDR3: CASSYSNLGGANYGYTF

size: .
D: TRBD2
V: TRBV9
J: TRBJ2-1
length: 19
DNA: TGTGCCAGCAGCCCCCCGCGGGCTAGCGGGGGGGCCGTTGGGAATGAGCAGTTATTC
CDR3: CASSPPRASGGAVGNEQLF

size: few
D: .
V: TRBV28
J: TRBJ2-1
length: 13
DNA: TGTGCCAGCAGTAAAGGGAACTACAATGAGCAGTTCTTC
CDR3: CASSKGNYNEQFF

size: .
D: .
V: TRBV7-9
J: TRBJ2-3
length: 16
DNA: TGTGCCAGCAGCTTATTTGGAGGGAGAGACACAGATACGCAGTATTTT
CDR3: CASSLFGGRDTDTQYF

size: few
D: .
V: TRBV15
J: TRBJ1-1
length: 14
DNA: TGTGCCACCAGCAGGCCCTCTCGAAACACTGAAGCTTTCTTT
CDR3: CATSRPSRNTEAFF

size: .
D: TRBD2
V: TRBV5-4
J: TRBJ2-1
length: 15
DNA: TGTGCCAGCAGCGTCGGGACTAGCGGGGTGGGTGAGCAGTTCTTC
CDR3: CASSVGTSGVGEQFF

size: .
D: TRBD2
V: TRBV5-4
J: TRBJ2-1
length: 15
DNA: TGTGCCAGCAGCTCAAGTAGCGGGGGCGGCAATGAGCAGTTCTTC
CDR3: CASSSSSGGGNEQFF